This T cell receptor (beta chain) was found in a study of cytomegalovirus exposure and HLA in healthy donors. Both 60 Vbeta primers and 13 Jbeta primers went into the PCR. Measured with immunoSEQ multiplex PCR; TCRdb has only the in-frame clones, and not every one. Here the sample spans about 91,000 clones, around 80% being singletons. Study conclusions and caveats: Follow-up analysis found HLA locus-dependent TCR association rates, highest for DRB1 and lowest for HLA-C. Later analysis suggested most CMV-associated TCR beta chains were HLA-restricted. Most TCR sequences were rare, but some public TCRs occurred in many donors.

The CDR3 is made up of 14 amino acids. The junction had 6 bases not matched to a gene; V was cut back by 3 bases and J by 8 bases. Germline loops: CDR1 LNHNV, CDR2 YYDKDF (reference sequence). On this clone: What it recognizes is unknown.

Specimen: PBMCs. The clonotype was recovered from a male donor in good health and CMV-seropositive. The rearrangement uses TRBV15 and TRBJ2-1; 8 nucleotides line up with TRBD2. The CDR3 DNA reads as TGTGCCACCAGCAGCGGGAGGGCCGTCGATGAGCAGTTCTTC. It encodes CATSSGRAVDEQFF.